The rows below give T cell receptor beta chains drawn from one sample of a study of blood T cell repertoires in COVID-19. Method: immunoSEQ multiplex PCR; TCRdb's copy keeps in-frame clones and lacks some. Of approximately 70,000 clones listed, approximately 90% are singletons. Sequencing input: peripheral blood. These receptors came from an older woman with active COVID-19. The CDR3 runs from the conserved cysteine through the conserved F or W. A D gene is named only where the DNA matches it firmly. The size of a clone is reported for some rows only, either as once, few or many, or as a class for expanded clones.

j_call v_call d_call clone_size cdr3_aa cdr3_nt
TRBJ2-2 TRBV6-5 TRBD1 - CASSSTGWENTGELFF TGTGCCAGCAGTTCGACAGGGTGGGAAAACACCGGGGAGCTGTTTTTT
TRBJ2-4 TRBV18 - - CASSQQNGGNIQYF TGTGCCAGCTCACAACAGAACGGGGGAAACATTCAGTACTTC
TRBJ1-6 TRBV5-6 TRBD1 - CASSRDRGYSPLHF TGTGCCAGCAGCCGGGACAGGGGTTACTCACCCCTCCACTTT
TRBJ1-1 TRBV6-6 TRBD1 - CASSPDRAIEAFF TGTGCCAGCAGCCCCGACAGGGCGATAGAAGCTTTCTTT
TRBJ2-7 TRBV19 TRBD2 - CATRKGLAGTFYEQYF TGTGCCACCCGCAAGGGACTAGCGGGAACTTTTTACGAGCAGTACTTC
TRBJ2-3 TRBV19 TRBD1 - CATRDRGLDTQYF TGTGCCACCCGGGACAGGGGTTTGGATACGCAGTATTTT
TRBJ2-2 TRBV14 - - CASSQDEGPGELFF TGTGCCAGCAGCCAAGATGAGGGCCCGGGGGAGCTGTTTTTT
TRBJ2-3 TRBV24-1 TRBD1 - CATSEPGTGIGTQYF TGTGCCACCAGTGAGCCCGGGACAGGGATAGGTACGCAGTATTTT
TRBJ2-3 TRBV28 - - CASRRKGGLSTDTQYF TGTGCCAGCAGAAGGAAGGGCGGACTTAGCACAGATACGCAGTATTTT
TRBJ1-3 TRBV28 TRBD1 - CASSFGTGGNTIYF TGTGCCAGCAGTTTTGGGACAGGGGGAAACACCATATATTTT
TRBJ2-5 TRBV20-1 TRBD1 once CSAGGTAQETQYF TGCAGTGCTGGTGGGACAGCCCAAGAGACCCAGTACTTC
TRBJ2-5 TRBV5-5 - - CASSTDRVRETQYF TGTGCCAGCAGCACCGACCGGGTGAGGGAGACCCAGTACTTC
TRBJ2-3 TRBV13 - - CASSPIRADTQYF TGTGCCAGCAGCCCGATTAGAGCAGATACGCAGTATTTT
TRBJ2-3 TRBV6-2/TRBV6-3 - few CASSLVGGTQYF TGTGCCAGCAGTCTAGTGGGGGGTACGCAGTATTTT
TRBJ2-7 TRBV7-8 TRBD1 - CASSLLGDRDTQYF TGTGCCAGCAGCCTGCTCGGGGACAGGGATACGCAGTACTTC
TRBJ2-7 TRBV5-8 - - CASSWARDLPYEQYF TGTGCCAGCAGCTGGGCCCGGGACTTGCCTTACGAGCAGTACTTC
TRBJ2-5 TRBV24-1 TRBD2 - CATSDSNDGLVGETQYF TGTGCCACCAGTGATTCCAACGACGGACTAGTCGGGGAGACCCAGTACTTC
TRBJ1-4 TRBV6-5 TRBD1 - CASNSGTGREKLFF TGTGCCAGCAATTCCGGGACAGGGCGAGAAAAACTGTTTTTT
TRBJ2-7 TRBV7-6 TRBD2 - CASAEREGPTYEQYF TGTGCCAGCGCGGAGCGGGAGGGCCCGACCTACGAGCAGTACTTC
TRBJ1-6 TRBV7-9 TRBD1 - CASNPVQGSNSPLHF TGTGCCAGCAACCCCGTACAGGGGTCGAATTCACCCCTCCACTTT
TRBJ2-1 TRBV2 - - CASSTGRENSYNEQFF TGTGCCAGCAGTACAGGGCGGGAGAACTCCTACAATGAGCAGTTCTTC
TRBJ1-6 TRBV28 TRBD1 - CASIGGQLNSPLHF TGTGCCAGCATTGGGGGACAGCTAAATTCACCCCTCCACTTT
TRBJ1-1 TRBV6-5 - - CASSFRGGANTEAFF TGTGCCAGCAGTTTCCGGGGGGGGGCGAACACTGAAGCTTTCTTT
TRBJ2-7 TRBV7-2 - - CASSPKGGGSFSYEQYF TGTGCCAGCAGCCCGAAAGGGGGGGGGAGTTTCAGCTACGAGCAGTACTTC
TRBJ2-1 TRBV5-1 TRBD2 - CASSASGSALNNEQFF TGCGCCAGCAGCGCTAGCGGGAGCGCCCTTAACAATGAGCAGTTCTTC
TRBJ1-5 TRBV7-6 - - CASSRSGGLPQHF TGTGCCAGCAGCCGAAGCGGTGGTCTGCCCCAGCATTTT
TRBJ1-5 TRBV24-1 - - CATSDTDQPQHF TGTGCCACCAGTGATACAGATCAGCCCCAGCATTTT
TRBJ1-2 TRBV10-1 - - CASSEGPGYGYTF TGCGCCAGCAGTGAGGGCCCAGGGTATGGCTACACCTTC
TRBJ2-3 TRBV2 - - CASSEALRGSTDTQYF TGTGCCAGCAGTGAAGCGCTAAGGGGAAGCACAGATACGCAGTATTTT
TRBJ1-1 TRBV7-2 - - CASSLVATGNTEAFF TGTGCCAGCAGCTTAGTGGCCACAGGGAACACTGAAGCTTTCTTT
TRBJ2-2 TRBV18 - - CASSPRGRVAGELFF TGTGCCAGCTCACCACGGGGGCGCGTCGCCGGGGAGCTGTTTTTT
TRBJ2-5 TRBV7-8 TRBD2 once CASSLGVAGGMRETQYF TGTGCCAGCAGCTTAGGGGTAGCGGGAGGAATGAGGGAGACCCAGTACTTC
TRBJ2-4 TRBV9 TRBD1 - CASSHRDRGQPLAKNIQYF TGTGCCAGCAGCCACCGGGACAGGGGACAACCTCTAGCCAAAAACATTCAGTACTTC
TRBJ1-2 TRBV6-5 TRBD1 once CASSRQGGNGYTF TGTGCCAGCAGCCGACAGGGAGGTAATGGCTACACCTTC
TRBJ2-7 TRBV27 TRBD2 - CASSLRGGSSYEQYF TGTGCCAGCAGTTTACGGGGGGGGAGCTCCTACGAGCAGTACTTC
TRBJ1-1 TRBV28 - - CASKRRNTEAFF TGTGCCAGCAAGCGAAGGAACACTGAAGCTTTCTTT
TRBJ2-3 TRBV24-1 - - CATSDPRRTSTDTQYF TGTGCCACCAGTGACCCGAGAAGGACTAGCACAGATACGCAGTATTTT
TRBJ1-5 TRBV7-7 - - CASSLALTGREYSNQPQHF TGTGCCAGCAGCTTAGCGTTAACAGGGAGGGAGTATAGCAATCAGCCCCAGCATTTT
TRBJ2-1 TRBV5-4 TRBD2 - CASSQQLAGSYNEQFF TGTGCCAGCAGCCAACAACTAGCGGGCTCCTACAATGAGCAGTTCTTC
TRBJ2-2 TRBV27 TRBD2 few CASRGIAGTNTGELFF TGTGCCAGCAGGGGAATAGCGGGAACGAACACCGGGGAGCTGTTTTTT
TRBJ2-6 TRBV28 - - CASSFGGANVLTF TGTGCCAGCAGTTTCGGTGGGGCCAACGTCCTGACTTTC
TRBJ1-5 TRBV30 TRBD1 - CAWSQLPGQGINQPQHF TGTGCCTGGAGTCAACTACCGGGACAGGGGATCAATCAGCCCCAGCATTTT
TRBJ2-2 TRBV30 TRBD2 - CAWSVHRGGPTSGELFF TGTGCCTGGAGTGTACATAGGGGAGGGCCGACTTCCGGGGAGCTGTTTTTT